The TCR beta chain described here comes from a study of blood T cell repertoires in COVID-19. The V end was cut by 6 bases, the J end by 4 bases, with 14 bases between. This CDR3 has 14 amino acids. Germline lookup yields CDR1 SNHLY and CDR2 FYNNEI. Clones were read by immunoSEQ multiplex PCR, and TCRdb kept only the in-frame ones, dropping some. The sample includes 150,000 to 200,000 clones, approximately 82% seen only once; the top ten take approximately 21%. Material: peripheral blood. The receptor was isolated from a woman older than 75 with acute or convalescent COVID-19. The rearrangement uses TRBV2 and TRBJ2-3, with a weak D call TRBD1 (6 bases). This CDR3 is CASRTGGGPDTQYF. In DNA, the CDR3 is TGTGCCAGCAGGACAGGTGGAGGTCCAGATACGCAGTATTTT.